The 13 T cell receptor beta chains in this list originate from one sample, sequenced in a study of OX40 agonist ivuxolimab in advanced cancers. TCRdb's copy holds only in-frame clones and misses some; the assay was immunoSEQ multiplex PCR. The sample carries 80,000 or so clones, 85% to 90% recorded once. The source was CD4+ or CD8+ T cells sorted from blood, collected in a trial of the OX40 agonist ivuxolimab. These receptors were obtained from an adult with an advanced solid tumor such as melanoma, head and neck, liver or kidney cancer.

The rearrangement uses TRBV5-1 and TRBJ2-5, with 7 nucleotides matching TRBD1. The trim removed 4 bases at V and 1 base at J, leaving 1 base unmatched. In germline, CDR1 is SGHRS, CDR2 YFSETQ. The CDR3 has 13 amino acids. The CDR3 reads CASSGQVQETQYF. DNA for the CDR3: TGCGCCAGCAGCGGACAGGTCCAAGAGACCCAGTACTTC.

The chain recombines TRBV4-2 with TRBJ2-3; D remains unclear. The CDR3 is 14 residues long. The germline V gene has CDR1 LGHNA and CDR2 YNFKEQ. V lost 4 bases and J 0 bases, leaving 8 bases between the germline ends. The CDR3 is CASSPAGSTDTQYF. DNA for the CDR3: TGTGCCAGCAGCCCAGCAGGCAGCACAGATACGCAGTATTTT.

The CDR3 nucleotides are TGTGCCAGCAGCATCGAGCGAGCGGCGGAGACCCAGTACTTC. It translates to CASSIERAAETQYF. This chain connects TRBV14 to TRBJ2-5; tentative D call: TRBD2 (5 bases). Trimming pared 5 bases from V and 5 bases from J, leaving 15 bases between. The CDR3 is made up of 14 amino acids. Germline CDR1 reads SGHDN; CDR2 reads FVKESK.

This rearrangement joins TRBV7-2 to TRBJ2-5; D might be TRBD1 (5 bases). The CDR3 runs to 12 residues. Trimming pared 3 bases from V and 5 bases from J, leaving 7 bases between. In germline, CDR1 is SGHTA, CDR2 FQGNSA. The CDR3 reads CASSFYRETQYF. The DNA of the CDR3 is TGTGCCAGCAGCTTTTACAGGGAGACCCAGTACTTC.

This chain links TRBV27 with TRBJ2-1; 12 bases align to TRBD2. Germline CDR1 reads MNHEY; CDR2 reads SMNVEV (reference sequence). The CDR3 is made up of 15 amino acids. V was clipped by 3 bases and J by 9 bases; unmatched bases: 6. CDR3 amino acids: CASSFGTSGPGEQFF. In DNA, the CDR3 is TGTGCCAGCAGTTTTGGGACTAGCGGGCCCGGTGAGCAGTTCTTC.

This sequence joins TRBV7-2 and TRBJ2-1, with 8 bases fitting TRBD2. V shed 5 bases, J shed 6 bases, and the junction held 9 bases outside the gene matches. Per the germline V gene, CDR1 is SGHTA and CDR2 is FQGNSA. CDR3 size: 15 residues. CDR3: CASSPTRGGLNEQFF. CDR3 DNA sequence: TGTGCCAGCAGCCCGACTCGCGGGGGGCTCAATGAGCAGTTCTTC.

The chain is built from TRBV19 and TRBJ2-5; no definite D call. Trimming pared 4 bases from V and 5 bases from J, leaving 14 bases between. The CDR3 has 14 amino acids. Germline V gene data show CDR1 as LNHDA and CDR2 as SQIVND (reference sequence). The CDR3 region is CASSKNPGPETQYF. The CDR3 DNA reads TGTGCCAGTAGTAAGAATCCGGGCCCTGAGACCCAGTACTTC.

The chain combines TRBV5-1 with TRBJ1-2, with a tentative D call TRBD1 (5 bases). This CDR3 spans 15 amino acids. Germline V gene sequence: CDR1 SGHRS, CDR2 YFSETQ. The ends were cut back, 1 base at V and 3 bases at J, with 13 bases in the middle. The CDR3 protein is CASSLNSGGDYGYTF. The CDR3 DNA reads as TGCGCCAGCAGCTTGAATAGCGGGGGGGACTATGGCTACACCTTC.

The chain is built from TRBV5-1 and TRBJ2-2; maybe TRBD2 (6 bases). The CDR3 extends over 14 amino acids. V was pared by 3 bases and J by 3 bases, with 9 bases between. Germline values: CDR1 SGHRS, CDR2 YFSETQ. Written as DNA, the CDR3 is TGCGCCAGCAGCTGGGGGGATGACACCGGGGAGCTGTTTTTT. It is translated as CASSWGDDTGELFF.

The gene calls are TRBV7-8 and TRBJ1-5; D is undetermined. Germline CDR1 reads SGHVS; CDR2 reads FQNEAQ. Trimming shortened V by 5 bases and J by 7 bases, and 12 bases separated the two germline ends. The CDR3 is 13 amino acids. In DNA, the CDR3 is TGTGCCAGCAGCCCGGTCGGGAGACAGCCCCAGCATTTT. Its translation: CASSPVGRQPQHF.

CDR3 in amino acids: CASSPGYNTEAFF. DNA of the CDR3: TGTGCCAGCAGCCCGGGATATAACACTGAAGCTTTCTTT. The chain joins TRBV11-3 to TRBJ1-1; D not certain. Germline CDR1 is SGHNT and CDR2 is YENEEA. V was shortened by 5 bases and J by 2 bases, with 9 bases between the two germline ends. CDR3 length: 13 amino acids.

V usage is TRBV28 and J usage is TRBJ1-5, with D uncertain. The germline CDR1 and CDR2 sequences are MDHEN and SYDVKM. With 7 bases removed from V and 0 bases from J, the gap between germline ends came to 4 bases. This CDR3 comprises 12 residues. Here the CDR3 reads CASKASNQPQHF. The CDR3 nucleotides read TGTGCCAGCAAGGCTAGCAATCAGCCCCAGCATTTT.

The rearrangement uses TRBV5-4 and TRBJ2-2, with D possibly being TRBD1 or TRBD2 (7 bases each). The CDR3 spans 16 residues. The ends were cut back, 5 bases at V and 7 bases at J, with 21 bases in the middle. Germline CDR1 SGHNT, CDR2 YYREEE (reference sequence). The DNA of the CDR3 is TGTGCCAGCAGTCGGGTTGCAGGGGGGGCTCACGGGGAGCTGTTTTTT. It is translated as CASSRVAGGAHGELFF. The complete variable domain, with remaining parts taken from reference TRBV5-4 and TRBJ2-2, reads ETGVTQSPTHLIKTRGQQVTLRCSSQSGHNTVSWYQQALGQGPQFIFQYYREEENGRGNFPPRFSGLQFPNYSSELNVNALELDDSALYLCASSRVAGGAHGELFFGEGSRLTVL.